The next 13 T cell receptor beta chains were all read from a single sample in a study of somatic mutations in cytotoxic T cells in rheumatoid arthritis. Sequencing was performed with immunoSEQ multiplex PCR; in TCRdb, only in-frame clones are kept and a portion is missing. Found here are about 16,000 clones, around 80% of them singletons; the top ten hold roughly a tenth. Sequencing used CD8+ T cells sorted from blood. These receptor sequences come from an adult with rheumatoid arthritis.

The chain employs TRBV9 and TRBJ2-1; D possibly corresponds to TRBD1 (8 bases). Germline-derived CDR1 and CDR2 are SGDLS and YYNGEE. The CDR3 consists of 13 residues. Trimming removed 0 bases at V and 10 bases at J, with 11 bases between. CDR3 region: CASSVDRGGEQFF. CDR3 in DNA: TGTGCCAGCAGCGTAGACAGGGGGGGGGAGCAGTTCTTC.

CDR3 DNA sequence: TGTGCCAGCAGCTCAACCGGGACAGGGGTTGGCTACACCTTC. This translates into CASSSTGTGVGYTF. V gene TRBV7-9 combines with J gene TRBJ1-2; 10 nucleotides match TRBD1. With 4 bases clipped from V and 7 bases from J, the junction kept 6 bases outside the gene matches. CDR3 length: 14 amino acids. The germline V gene encodes CDR1 SEHNR and CDR2 FQNEAQ (reference sequence). Full variable domain (rest looked up from reference TRBV7-9 and TRBJ1-2): DTGVSQNPRHKITKRGQNVTFRCDPISEHNRLYWYRQTLGQGPEFLTYFQNEAQLEKSRLLSDRFSAERPKGSFSTLEIQRTEQGDSAMYLCASSSTGTGVGYTFGSGTRLTVV.

The rearrangement links TRBV7-3 to TRBJ2-1; perhaps D is TRBD1 or TRBD2 (6 bases each). Trimming shortened V by 1 base and J by 10 bases, and 17 bases separated the two germline ends. CDR1 is SGHTA and CDR2 is FQGTGA in the germline V gene. This CDR3 has 15 residues. CDR3 region: CASSLNGRGRGEQFF. Written as DNA, the CDR3 is TGTGCCAGCAGCTTAAATGGGCGGGGAAGGGGGGAGCAGTTCTTC.

The chain recombines TRBV10-3 with TRBJ1-2; D is undetermined. Germline V gene lookup returns CDR1 ENHRY and CDR2 SYGVKD. Deletions cut 3 bases from V and 0 bases from J, with 5 bases between. This CDR3 contains 13 residues. This CDR3 is CAISERTNYGYTF. The CDR3, as DNA: TGTGCCATCAGTGAACGGACTAACTATGGCTACACCTTC.

The chain couples TRBV27 to TRBJ2-3, with a possible D match to TRBD2 (5 bases). The CDR3 consists of 16 residues. V gave up 4 bases and J gave up 4 bases, with 18 bases separating them. Germline CDR1 MNHEY, CDR2 SMNVEV (reference sequence). CDR3: CASSSLEGFGADTQYF. Here the CDR3 DNA reads TGTGCCAGCAGTTCATTAGAGGGATTCGGGGCAGATACGCAGTATTTT.

Written as DNA, the CDR3 is TGTGCCAGCAGTGCCTACCGGGACAGGGACACTGAAGCTTTCTTT. It specifies CASSAYRDRDTEAFF. V usage is TRBV6-1 and J usage is TRBJ1-1; 9 bases align to TRBD1. CDR3 size: 15 residues. Unmatched junction bases numbered 6, after V lost 4 bases and J lost 3 bases. Per the germline V gene, CDR1 is MNHNS and CDR2 is SASEGT.

The chain has TRBV7-3 and TRBJ2-1; the D is unclear. CDR3 length: 14 amino acids. With 5 bases removed from V and 7 bases from J, the gap between germline ends came to 15 bases. CDR1 is SGHTA, CDR2 FQGTGA, per germline. The CDR3 nucleotides are TGTGCCAGCAGCCTCCTTAAGGCTGGTAATGAGCAGTTCTTC. It encodes CASSLLKAGNEQFF.

The rearrangement uses TRBV12-5 and TRBJ2-7; 7 bases are shared with TRBD1. Germline assignment: CDR1 LGHNT and CDR2 FRNRAP. Trimming at V came to 6 bases and at J to 7 bases, leaving 6 bases not matched to a gene. The CDR3 covers 12 residues. CDR3 residues: CASGLGGPEQYF. In DNA form, the CDR3 reads TGTGCTAGTGGATTAGGGGGCCCGGAGCAGTACTTC. The whole variable domain, remainder taken from reference TRBV12-5 and TRBJ2-7, is DARVTQTPRHKVTEMGQEVTMRCQPILGHNTVFWYRQTMMQGLELLAYFRNRAPLDDSGMPKDRFSAEMPDATLATLKIQPSEPRDSAVYFCASGLGGPEQYFGPGTRLTVT.

This clone was seen only a few times. V gene TRBV30 combines with J gene TRBJ1-1; no firm D call. Germline V lookup: CDR1 GTSNPN, CDR2 SVGIG (reference sequence). Trimming cost V 0 bases and J 8 bases, with 4 bases left between them. The CDR3 covers 10 residues. CDR3 in DNA: TGTGCCTGGAGTGTACGAGAAGCTTTCTTT. Its translation: CAWSVREAFF.

The chain has TRBV21-1 and TRBJ2-3; the table's D call of TRBD1 was not tested on the DNA. TRBV21-1 represents a pseudogene. This CDR3 is 19 amino acids long. The CDR3, as DNA: TGTGCCAGCAGCGCCCGAAAAGACCGACGACACCGAATCACAGATACGCAGTATTTT. This encodes CASSARKDRRHRITDTQYF.

The chain links TRBV9 to TRBJ2-5, with 10 bases identical to TRBD1. Germline CDR1 and CDR2: SGDLS and YYNGEE. With V trimmed by 3 bases and J by 4 bases, 9 bases remained unmatched. This CDR3 is built from 16 residues. The CDR3 DNA is TGTGCCAGCAGCGCCAGTGGGGGACAGGGGCGAGAGACCCAGTACTTC. Its protein is CASSASGGQGRETQYF.

In DNA, the CDR3 is TGCGCCAGCAGCCCCCTGCCATGGGGTGGCAGAGCTTTCTTT. Its translation is CASSPLPWGGRAFF. The chain uses TRBV5-1 and TRBJ1-1, with D hard to call. The CDR3 is 14 residues long. In germline, CDR1 is SGHRS, CDR2 YFSETQ. V was cut by 4 bases and J by 10 bases, with 20 bases left in between. Combining the CDR3 with reference TRBV5-1 and TRBJ1-1 gives the whole variable domain KAGVTQTPRYLIKTRGQQVTLSCSPISGHRSVSWYQQTPGQGLQFLFEYFSETQRNKGNFPGRFSGRQFSNSRSEMNVSTLELGDSALYLCASSPLPWGGRAFFGQGTRLTVV.

The CDR3 loop reads CATSRDLAGPSNTGELFF. The CDR3 coding sequence is TGTGCCACCAGCAGAGATCTAGCGGGGCCCTCGAACACCGGGGAGCTGTTTTTT. This chain joins TRBV15 and TRBJ2-2; 9 positions agree with TRBD2. The V segment lost 0 bases and the J segment 0 bases; nucleotides outside the gene matches: 5. CDR1 LNHNV and CDR2 YYDKDF come from the germline V gene (reference sequence). The length of the CDR3 is 18 residues.